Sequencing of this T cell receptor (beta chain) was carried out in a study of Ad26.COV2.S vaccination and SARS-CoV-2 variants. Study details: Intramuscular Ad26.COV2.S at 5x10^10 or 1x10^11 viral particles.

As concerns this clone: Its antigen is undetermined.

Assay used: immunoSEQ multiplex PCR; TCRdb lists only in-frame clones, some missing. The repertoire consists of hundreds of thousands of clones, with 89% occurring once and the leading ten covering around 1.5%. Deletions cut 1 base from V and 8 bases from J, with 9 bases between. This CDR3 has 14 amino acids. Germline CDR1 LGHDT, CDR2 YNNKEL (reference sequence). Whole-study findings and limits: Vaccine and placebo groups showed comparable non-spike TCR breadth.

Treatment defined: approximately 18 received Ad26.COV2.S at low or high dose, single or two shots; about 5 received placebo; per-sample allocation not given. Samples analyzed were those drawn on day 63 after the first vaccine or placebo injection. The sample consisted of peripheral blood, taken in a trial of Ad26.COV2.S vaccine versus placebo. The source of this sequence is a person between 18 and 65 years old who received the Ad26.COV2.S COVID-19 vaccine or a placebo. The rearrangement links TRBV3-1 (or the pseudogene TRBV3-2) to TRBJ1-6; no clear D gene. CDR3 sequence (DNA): TGTGCCAGCAGCCAAGCACAGCTAGATTCACCCCTCCACTTT. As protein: CASSQAQLDSPLHF.